The sequence of this TCR beta chain was determined in a study of beta chain features in type 1 diabetes. Cell sorting via CD45RO/CCR7/CD25/CD127/CD95/CD27 was performed to obtain CD4+ naive, central memory, regulatory and stem cell-like memory cells. A word on this clone: The antigen is undetermined.

Investigators reverse transcribed all isolated RNA, so they sequenced expressed TCRB transcripts. The assay was immunoSEQ multiplex PCR, and TCRdb's table has in-frame clones only and misses some. The sample lists a few hundred thousand clones; around 10% were seen once. Overall study findings and caveats: There was a moderate but significant shortening of TCRB CDR3s in all four CD4+ subsets of Type 1 diabetes patients. Healthy donors had naive, central memory and Treg TCRB repertoires that appeared less similar than those seen among patients.

This clonotype was sampled from a man aged 30-40 years with type 1 diabetes. The specimen was central memory CD4+ T cells from blood.

Here the CDR3 DNA reads TGTGCCAGCAGCCGAAGGACGGGTCCTAATGAAAAACTGTTTTTT. Translated: CASSRRTGPNEKLFF. V is TRBV7-2 and J is TRBJ1-4; no reliable D call. The CDR3 is made up of 15 amino acids. V lost 5 bases to trimming and J lost 3 bases, with 13 bases between them. CDR1 and CDR2 (germline): SGHTA, FQGNSA.